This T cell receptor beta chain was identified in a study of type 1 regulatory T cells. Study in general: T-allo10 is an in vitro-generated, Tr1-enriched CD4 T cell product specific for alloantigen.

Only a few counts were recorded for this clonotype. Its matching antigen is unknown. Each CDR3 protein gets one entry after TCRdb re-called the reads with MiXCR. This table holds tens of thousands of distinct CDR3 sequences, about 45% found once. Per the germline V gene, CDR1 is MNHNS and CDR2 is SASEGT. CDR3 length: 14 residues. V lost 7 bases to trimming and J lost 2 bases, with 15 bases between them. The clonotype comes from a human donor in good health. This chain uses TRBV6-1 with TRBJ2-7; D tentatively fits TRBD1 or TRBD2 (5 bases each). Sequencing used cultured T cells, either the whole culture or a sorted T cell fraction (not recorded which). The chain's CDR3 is CASKKRDGPYEQYF. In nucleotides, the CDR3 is TGTGCCAGCAAGAAGAGGGACGGACCCTACGAGCAGTACTTC.